This note documents a single T cell receptor (beta chain) sequence. Its target is not known. These data belong to a study of long-term antiretroviral therapy in people with HIV. Points from the study as a whole: Narrower CDR3 length ranges marked HIV repertoires relative to controls. Pre-ART clonal expansion yielded clones that dominated the repertoire at all time points.

The V end was cut by 5 bases, the J end by 2 bases, with 10 bases between. Per germline, CDR1 MNHEY and CDR2 SMNVEV (reference sequence). The CDR3 consists of 14 residues. Researchers secured at least one pre-ART and at least two post-ART PBMC samples from each donor. At survey level, the immunoSEQ assay was run in its v3.0 version. The method was immunoSEQ multiplex PCR; TCRdb's version includes in-frame clones alone and lacks a portion of them. This sample has tens of thousands of clones; roughly 90% occur once, and the top ten carry 4% to 5.5%. Specimen: unsorted PBMCs, collected 5.2 years after starting antiretroviral therapy. The chain is built from TRBV27 and TRBJ1-5; D uncertain. The clonotype originates from a woman in her thirties or forties with HIV. The CDR3 loop is CASSPRLGNQPQHF. CDR3 nucleotide sequence: TGTGCCAGCAGTCCCCGCCTTGGCAATCAGCCCCAGCATTTT.